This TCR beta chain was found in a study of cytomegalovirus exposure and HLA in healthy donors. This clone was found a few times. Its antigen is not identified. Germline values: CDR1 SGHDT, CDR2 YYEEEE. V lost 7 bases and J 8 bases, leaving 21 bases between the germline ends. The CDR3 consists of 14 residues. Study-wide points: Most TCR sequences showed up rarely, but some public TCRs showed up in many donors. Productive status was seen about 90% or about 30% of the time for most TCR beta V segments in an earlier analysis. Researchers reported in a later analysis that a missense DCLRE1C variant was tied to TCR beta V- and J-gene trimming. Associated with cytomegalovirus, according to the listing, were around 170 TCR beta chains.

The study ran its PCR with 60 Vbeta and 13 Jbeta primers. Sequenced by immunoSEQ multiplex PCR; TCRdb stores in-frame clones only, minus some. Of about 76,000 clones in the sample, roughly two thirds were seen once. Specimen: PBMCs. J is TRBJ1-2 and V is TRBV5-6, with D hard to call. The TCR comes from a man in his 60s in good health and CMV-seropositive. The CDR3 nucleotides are TGTGCCAGCGTCTTGGAGGCCCGAGGTGTAGGCTACACCTTC. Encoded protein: CASVLEARGVGYTF.